This TCR beta chain originates from a study of vaccination and CD4 T cells after COVID-19. Background on the study: Researchers treated control cultures with a CEFX pool, an HIV-1 Nef pool, or no peptide.

Findings and limits, study-wide: Convalescent patients saw a median about 85% of their reactive clones show up only after vaccination.

Treatment denoted: approximately 9-day PBMC culture with coronavirus spike peptide pools or control peptides (ViraFEST assay). V was shortened by 4 bases and J by 2 bases, with 20 bases between the two germline ends. Germline loops: CDR1 MNHEY, CDR2 SVGAGI. CDR3 length: 18 residues. This clonotype was seen more than once but under ten times. As yet, its antigen is unknown. The Oncomine TCR Beta short-read assay was applied to DNA of cultured CD4+ T cells. Genomic DNA was isolated from cultured CD4+ T cells. TCRdb independently ran MiXCR on the PCR reads; one entry per CDR3 protein. The sample lists over 10,000 distinct CDR3 sequences; 27% were seen once.

The sample here was CD4+ T cells from blood, cultured in vitro, taken before SARS-CoV-2 vaccination. The sequence was collected from a human donor who received a COVID-19 vaccine. V and J are TRBV6-5 and TRBJ2-2; D might be TRBD1 or TRBD2, each matching 5 bases. DNA of the CDR3: TGTGCCAGCAGTTCGCTGGGGATGGGGACGTTTAACACCGGGGAGCTGTTTTTT. This encodes CASSSLGMGTFNTGELFF.